This T cell receptor beta chain is drawn from a study of CD8+ T cells in alopecia areata (dated by TCRdb to 2016 to 2018). About the investigation overall: In both human patients and the C3H/HeJ mouse model, the study applied high-throughput TCRbeta sequencing to look at T cell clonal expansion in alopecia areata. RNA came from the PAXgene miRNA kit for fixed scalp, the miRNeasy kit for PBMCs, and the RNeasy kit for mouse skin. In humans, TCRbeta sequencing was performed on scalp tissue and on sorted CD4+ and CD8+ peripheral blood T cells from healthy controls and from patients with patchy or totalis/universalis alopecia areata. immunoSEQ multiplex PCR using 35 Vbeta forward primers and 13 Jbeta reverse primers was used to amplify TCRbeta CDR3 regions. Clonality in the scalp was compared among normal scalp (n=4), patchy alopecia areata scalp (n=8), and alopecia totalis/universalis scalp (n=8). Results the study describes overall, beyond this receptor: Shared TCR sequences between patients were less evident than in mice, which may be partly attributable to HLA diversity in the patient population. Higher clonality and more expanded CD8+ clones were observed in lesional scalp than in normal scalp, particularly in alopecia totalis/universalis, a finding suggestive of antigenic drive. Scalp TCR repertoire analysis is complicated because resident alphabeta T cells in normal human skin are also sequenced, whereas mouse skin is dominated by gammadelta T cells.

The germline V gene provides CDR1 SGHRS and CDR2 YFSETQ. The CDR3 goes from the cysteine to the phenylalanine over 14 residues. Just the 42-base CDR3 DNA is kept, in frame starting at base 1. V is pared back by 4 bases and J by 2 bases, with 13 bases lying between the germline termini. Peripheral blood and lesional scalp punch biopsies were obtained from patients with alopecia areata. PBMCs were isolated by density centrifugation and stained for CD3, CD4 and CD8, and CD4+ and CD8+ T cells were sorted on a FACSAria. As part of a multicenter biomarker study, untreated alopecia areata patients were recruited. Blood CD8+ T cells from about 5 biomarker-study patients were further sorted into NKG2D-low and NKG2D-high fractions. This clone has a handful of counts. The specificity of this receptor is unknown. No base quality values were provided; no much bigger clone lies one nucleotide off. The method behind the library was the immunoSEQ multiplex PCR assay. To provide template for TCR sequencing, every sample had RNA extracted and reverse transcribed into cDNA. SuperScript III was used for first-strand cDNA synthesis, primed with a 2:1 mix of oligo-dT and random hexamers. A synthetic immune receptor repertoire was used to measure amplification bias, and any remaining bias was corrected computationally. As for the original processing: Raw reads were preprocessed to remove errors, and CDR3 was defined by IMGT conventions from the conserved cysteine to phenylalanine. Clonality was calculated as 1 minus Shannon entropy normalized by log2 of the number of productive unique TCRs. Scalp TCRbeta sequences were cross-referenced with sorted blood CD4 and CD8 repertoires so that the CD4 or CD8 identity of scalp clones could be inferred. What TCRdb holds here is the immuneACCESS table cut down to in-frame rearrangements. Part of the clones is not present; checked against another copy, under half of the missing clones reflect an unresolved V gene, and the others are unexplained. V and J calls and clone size are given by that table; D and trimming were obtained from the DNA. The sample profile shows 65,000 to 95,000 clones; around 54% of them were found once. Approximately 5.3% of the sample belongs to the ten largest clones.

The specimen sequenced was NKG2D-high CD8+ T cells sorted from blood. The meaning of the sample's cell subset or site label: sorted CD8+ NKG2D-high blood T cells. The source of this sequence is a human donor with alopecia areata. Recombination joined TRBV5-1 with TRBJ2-7, with the D segment possibly TRBD1 or TRBD2, each aligning over 5 bases. In nucleotide form, the sequence is TGCGCCAGCAGCCTGACCGGGACCCCCTACGAGCAGTACTTC. Translated, it gives CASSLTGTPYEQYF.